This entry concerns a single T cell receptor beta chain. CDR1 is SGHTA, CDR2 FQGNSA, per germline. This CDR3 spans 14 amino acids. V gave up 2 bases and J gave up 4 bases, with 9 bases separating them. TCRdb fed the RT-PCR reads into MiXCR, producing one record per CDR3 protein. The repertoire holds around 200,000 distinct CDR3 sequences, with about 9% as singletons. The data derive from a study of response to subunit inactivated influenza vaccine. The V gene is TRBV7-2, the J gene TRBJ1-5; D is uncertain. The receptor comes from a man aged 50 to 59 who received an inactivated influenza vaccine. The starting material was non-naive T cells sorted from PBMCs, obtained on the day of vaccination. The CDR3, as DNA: TGTGCCAGCAGCTTAAGGTCGGGGAATCAGCCCCAGCATTTT. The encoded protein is CASSLRSGNQPQHF.